The 21 T cell receptor beta chains in this list originate from one sample, sequenced in a study of T cell responses to AZD1222 COVID-19 vaccine. Clones were sequenced by immunoSEQ multiplex PCR, and TCRdb holds only the in-frame ones, with some missing. This table has about 130,000 clones, about 82% appearing once. This sample comprised peripheral blood, obtained on day 0 of AZD1222 vaccination. Receptor source: an adult in good health.

The chain couples TRBV5-1 to TRBJ2-4, with 9 bases identical to TRBD1. Germline assignment: CDR1 SGHRS and CDR2 YFSETQ. The CDR3 length is 22 residues. V lost 0 bases to trimming and J lost 1 base; unmatched junction nucleotides: 20. In DNA form, the CDR3 reads TGCGCCAGCAGCTTGGAGGTAGGTCCCCTTCTACAGGGGGCAACCGCCAAAAACATTCAGTACTTC. It translates to CASSLEVGPLLQGATAKNIQYF.

CDR3 bases: TGTGCCTGGAGTGTACGACAGGGGTTTTCTCAGCCCCAGCATTTT. Translation gives CAWSVRQGFSQPQHF. The chain recombines TRBV30 with TRBJ1-5; the match to TRBD1 covers 8 bases. Germline-derived CDR1 and CDR2 are GTSNPN and SVGIG (reference sequence). This CDR3 comprises 15 residues. The J segment lost 6 bases and the V segment lost 0 bases, leaving 7 bases of the junction unmatched.

This sequence joins TRBV2 and TRBJ1-5, with 9 positions matching TRBD1. CDR1 is SNHLY and CDR2 is FYNNEI in the germline V gene. The CDR3 sequence is 15 residues long. V trimming: 8 bases; J trimming: 2 bases; junction bases outside the gene matches: 7. CDR3 sequence: CASGGTGSGNQPQHF. For the CDR3, the DNA is TGTGCCAGCGGCGGGACAGGGTCGGGCAATCAGCCCCAGCATTTT. The full variable domain, in which reference TRBV2 and TRBJ1-5 provide the parts outside the CDR3, is EPEVTQTPSHQVTQMGQEVILRCVPISNHLYFYWYRQILGQKVEFLVSFYNNEISEKSEIFDDQFSVERPDGSNFTLKIRSTKLEDSAMYFCASGGTGSGNQPQHFGDGTRLSIL.

The rearrangement joins TRBV11-2 to TRBJ2-1; D might be TRBD2 (5 bases). Trimming took off 0 bases at V and 5 bases at J, with 11 bases between the two ends. This CDR3 region has 15 residues. Looked up from germline, CDR1 is SGHAT and CDR2 is FQNNGV. CDR3 sequence reads: CASSLEVTTNNEQFF. The CDR3 region has the DNA TGTGCCAGCAGCTTAGAGGTGACTACGAACAATGAGCAGTTCTTC. The whole variable domain, remainder taken from reference TRBV11-2 and TRBJ2-1, is EAGVAQSPRYKIIEKRQSVAFWCNPISGHATLYWYQQILGQGPKLLIQFQNNGVVDDSQLPKDRFSAERLKGVDSTLKIQPAKLEDSAVYLCASSLEVTTNNEQFFGPGTRLTVL.

The chain links TRBV10-2 to TRBJ1-1; tentatively, D is TRBD1 (5 bases). The CDR3 has 10 amino acids. With 9 bases removed from V and 7 bases from J, the gap between germline ends came to 9 bases. CDR1 is WSHSY, CDR2 SAAADI, per germline. The CDR3 sequence: CASPGGEAFF. For the CDR3, the DNA is TGCGCCAGTCCCGGGGGTGAAGCTTTCTTT.

This sequence joins TRBV27 and TRBJ2-7; 9 bases line up with TRBD1. CDR3 length: 15 amino acids. With V trimmed by 6 bases and J by 0 bases, 6 bases remained unmatched. Germline CDR1 and CDR2: MNHEY and SMNVEV (reference sequence). The CDR3 DNA sequence: TGTGCCAGCAGGGACGACAGGGGGTCCTCCTACGAGCAGTACTTC. Amino acid sequence: CASRDDRGSSYEQYF.

The chain's CDR3 is CASSLGSQGFSPLHF. The CDR3 DNA follows: TGTGCCAGCAGCTTAGGCAGCCAGGGTTTCTCACCCCTCCACTTT. V usage is TRBV7-9 and J usage is TRBJ1-6; D is possibly TRBD1 (5 bases). The CDR3 runs to 15 residues. Trimming pared 1 base from V and 10 bases from J, leaving 14 bases between. The germline CDR1 and CDR2 sequences are SEHNR and FQNEAQ (reference sequence).

The chain is built from TRBV7-9 and TRBJ2-3; D possibly corresponds to TRBD1 (5 bases). Trimming shortened V by 5 bases and J by 2 bases, and 29 bases separated the two germline ends. The germline gives CDR1 SEHNR, CDR2 FQNEAQ (reference sequence). This CDR3 comprises 20 residues. CDR3 region: CASSITELTQGSKFTDTQYF. CDR3 bases: TGTGCCAGCAGCATCACAGAATTGACCCAGGGTTCAAAATTCACAGATACGCAGTATTTT. Full variable domain (remainder filled in from reference TRBV7-9 and TRBJ2-3): DTGVSQNPRHKITKRGQNVTFRCDPISEHNRLYWYRQTLGQGPEFLTYFQNEAQLEKSRLLSDRFSAERPKGSFSTLEIQRTEQGDSAMYLCASSITELTQGSKFTDTQYFGPGTRLTVL.

This clone was observed once. The gene calls are TRBV12-3 or TRBV12-4 and TRBJ1-4; D gene unclear. The CDR3 is made up of 11 amino acids. Trimming removed 4 bases at V and 7 bases at J, with 4 bases between. In DNA, the CDR3 is TGTGCCAGCAGTTCCGGTGAAAAACTGTTTTTT. It specifies CASSSGEKLFF.

The gene calls are TRBV6-5 and TRBJ2-7; no clear D. With 6 bases removed from V and 2 bases from J, the gap between germline ends came to 14 bases. The CDR3 covers 14 residues. CDR1 MNHEY and CDR2 SVGAGI come from the germline V gene. CDR3 bases: TGTGCCAGCAGAGTTCTGGACGGACCCTACGAGCAGTACTTC. This translates into CASRVLDGPYEQYF.

The V and J genes are TRBV27 and TRBJ2-1, with 13 bases that match TRBD2. Germline assignment: CDR1 MNHEY and CDR2 SMNVEV (reference sequence). After removal of 6 bases from V and 9 bases from J, the junction contained 5 bases not matched to a gene. There are 14 residues in the CDR3. The CDR3 bases are TGTGCCAGCAGGCAACTAGCGGGAGGGCCTGAGCAGTTCTTC. Residues: CASRQLAGGPEQFF.

The J gene is TRBJ1-5, the V gene TRBV30; weak D call: TRBD1 (6 bases). Germline V gives CDR1 GTSNPN, CDR2 SVGIG (reference sequence). This CDR3 region has 14 residues. V lost 3 bases to trimming and J lost 5 bases, with 14 bases between them. The CDR3 loop reads CAWSLKGGDQPQHF. The CDR3 DNA reads TGTGCCTGGAGCCTAAAAGGGGGAGATCAGCCCCAGCATTTT.

The chain has TRBV7-9 and TRBJ1-4, with 8 bases aligning to TRBD1. This CDR3 is built from 15 residues. The V gene's germline CDR1 is SEHNR and CDR2 FQNEAQ (reference sequence). The junction had 1 base not matched to a gene; V was cut back by 4 bases and J by 0 bases. CDR3 nucleotides: TGTGCCAGCAGCTCACAGGGGGCAACTAATGAAAAACTGTTTTTT. Its protein product is CASSSQGATNEKLFF.

The CDR3: CASSGQAANYGYTF. CDR3 coding DNA: TGTGCCAGTAGTGGGCAGGCGGCTAACTATGGCTACACCTTC. The J gene is TRBJ1-2, the V gene TRBV19; D gene ambiguous. Trimming removed 5 bases from V and 0 bases from J, with 10 bases in between. CDR3 length: 14 residues. Germline values: CDR1 LNHDA, CDR2 SQIVND (reference sequence).

This chain links TRBV24-1 with TRBJ1-2; 11 nucleotides match TRBD1. There are 15 residues in the CDR3. In germline, CDR1 is KGHDR, CDR2 SFDVKD. The trim removed 4 bases at V and 7 bases at J, leaving 7 bases unmatched. Here the CDR3 DNA reads TGTGCCACCAGTGACCCGGGACAGGGGGAGGGTGGCTACACCTTC. Its translation: CATSDPGQGEGGYTF.

This sequence joins TRBV27 and TRBJ1-5; weak D call: TRBD1 (6 bases). V shed 5 bases and J shed 4 bases, with 12 bases lying between them. CDR1 is MNHEY and CDR2 is SMNVEV in the germline V gene (reference sequence). This CDR3 region has 14 residues. In nucleotides, the CDR3 is TGTGCCAGCAGTCAACAGGGTTGGAATCAGCCCCAGCATTTT. It encodes CASSQQGWNQPQHF.

This chain joins TRBV9 and TRBJ1-3; D is unresolved. The CDR3 runs to 15 residues. The ends were cut back, 0 bases at V and 2 bases at J, with 9 bases in the middle. In germline, CDR1 is SGDLS, CDR2 YYNGEE. In nucleotides, the CDR3 is TGTGCCAGCAGCGTAGCTTGGGAGCCTGGAAACACCATATATTTT. Residues: CASSVAWEPGNTIYF.

CDR3 DNA sequence: TGCGCCAGCAGTGAGTCCGATTCTGGTTATCAGCCCCAGCATTTT. Its protein product is CASSESDSGYQPQHF. V and J are TRBV10-2 and TRBJ1-5; D ambiguous. Per germline, CDR1 WSHSY and CDR2 SAAADI. The V and J ends lost 0 bases and 5 bases respectively, with 11 bases between them. The CDR3 has 15 residues.

The chain uses TRBV29-1 and TRBJ1-2; D perhaps matches TRBD1 (6 bases). Trimming took 6 bases from V and 5 from J, leaving 16 bases between them. CDR1 is SQVTM and CDR2 is ANQGSEA in the germline V gene. The CDR3 covers 13 residues. CDR3 protein: CSVTGQTGYGYTF. Here the CDR3 DNA reads TGCAGCGTGACAGGTCAGACTGGGTATGGCTACACCTTC.

This clone appeared a few times. This CDR3 is CASSLEGDSRTHEQFF. The DNA for the CDR3 is TGTGCCAGCAGCTTAGAAGGGGATTCTCGGACCCATGAGCAGTTCTTC. The V and J genes are TRBV11-2 and TRBJ2-1; possible D gene TRBD1, 5 bases. Between the trimmed V and J ends, which lost 0 bases and 8 bases, there was a span of 17 bases. Per germline, CDR1 SGHAT and CDR2 FQNNGV. The CDR3 is made up of 16 amino acids.

The J gene is TRBJ1-2, the V gene TRBV5-1; 7 nucleotides line up with TRBD1. The CDR3 contains 15 residues. CDR1 is SGHRS and CDR2 is YFSETQ in the germline V gene. The trim removed 4 bases at V and 4 bases at J, leaving 10 bases unmatched. The CDR3, as DNA: TGCGCCAGCAGCCAAGCCGGGACAGCGGCCTATGGCTACACCTTC. As protein: CASSQAGTAAYGYTF.